What follows are 28 T cell receptor beta chains derived from one specimen sequenced in a study of regulatory T cells in long-lasting Graves disease. Indicated time point: newly diagnosed GD, antithyroid drugs for less than 3 months. Generation of the TCR library employed RNA extracted from PBMCs. Sequencing libraries for TCR beta were prepared with iRepertoire HTBI primers and Arm-PCR of CDR3 regions. In TCRdb, the multiplex PCR reads were re-called with MiXCR into one record per CDR3 protein. The table records fewer than 650,000 distinct CDR3 sequences, about 16% of them present only once. In addition, the sample was reused for a study of T cells in Graves' hyperthyroidism and ophthalmopathy.

The specimen comprised peripheral blood mononuclear cells (PBMCs), sampled at new diagnosis, from a patient treated with antithyroid drugs. These receptors were taken from a man aged 18-30 years with Graves disease.

Only a few counts were recorded for this clonotype. The rearrangement links TRBV5-6 to TRBJ1-2; 11 bases agree with TRBD1. Germline V CDR1 and CDR2: SGHDT, YYEEEE. This CDR3 region has 15 residues. The V segment lost 2 bases and the J segment 4 bases; nucleotides outside the gene matches: 4. CDR3 nucleotide sequence: TGTGCCAGCAGCTTTACCGGGACAGGGGGCTATGGCTACACCTTC. Protein product: CASSFTGTGGYGYTF.

This clonotype was counted at least ten times. The chain employs TRBV28 and TRBJ2-3, with 11 bases fitting TRBD2. The CDR3 length is 18 residues. Germline V CDR1 and CDR2: MDHEN, SYDVKM. J gave up 2 bases and V 3 bases, and 10 bases lay outside the gene matches. CDR3 in amino acids: CASSFLLAGGSVTDTQYF. DNA of the CDR3: TGTGCCAGCAGTTTTCTCCTAGCGGGAGGTTCGGTCACAGATACGCAGTATTTT.

This clonotype was recorded many times. The chain employs TRBV7-6 and TRBJ2-3; D remains unclear. The CDR3 is 14 amino acids. Trimming pared 5 bases from V and 5 bases from J, leaving 14 bases between. Germline CDR1 SGHVS, CDR2 FNYEAQ. The CDR3 here is CASSHRPVVDTQYF. The CDR3 region has the DNA TGTGCCAGCAGCCACCGTCCCGTGGTAGATACGCAGTATTTT. The full variable domain, in which reference TRBV7-6 and TRBJ2-3 provide the parts outside the CDR3, is GAGVSQSPRYKVTKRGQDVALRCDPISGHVSLYWYRQALGQGPEFLTYFNYEAQQDKSGLPNDRFSAERPEGSISTLTIQRTEQRDSAMYRCASSHRPVVDTQYFGPGTRLTVL.

This clonotype was recorded at least ten times. CDR3 amino acids: CASSISGTGHNEQFF. The CDR3 DNA follows: TGTGCCAGTAGTATCTCCGGGACAGGACACAATGAGCAGTTCTTC. The rearrangement links TRBV19 to TRBJ2-1; 8 nucleotides agree with TRBD1. The CDR3 loop spans 15 amino acids. V shed 3 bases, J shed 5 bases, and the junction held 6 bases outside the gene matches. Germline CDR1 reads LNHDA; CDR2 reads SQIVND (reference sequence).

A few counts support this clonotype. V is TRBV7-8 and J is TRBJ2-2; 12 nucleotides line up with TRBD2. CDR3 length equals 23 residues. Germline CDR1 is SGHVS and CDR2 is FQNEAQ. V was clipped by 4 bases and J by 4 bases; unmatched bases: 25. CDR3 nucleotide sequence: TGTGCCAGCAGCTCTTTCTCCATAGCCCGTCGAGCTAGCGGGAGGGCCAGCACCGGGGAGCTGTTTTTT. Protein: CASSSFSIARRASGRASTGELFF.

As to this clonotype: An end of the junction differs from the germline gene, which may be a read error. The V and J genes are TRBV28 and TRBJ1-5; D is unresolved. Germline lookup yields CDR1 MDHEN and CDR2 SYDVKM. The CDR3 consists of 14 residues. The CDR3 DNA reads TGTGCCGGCAGTTTGCGGCGTAGCAATCAGCCCCAGCATTTT. Its translation is CAGSLRRSNQPQHF.

The rearrangement uses TRBV7-8 and TRBJ1-1, with D possibly matching TRBD1 (5 bases). V lost 1 base and J 2 bases, leaving 11 bases between the germline ends. CDR1 SGHVS and CDR2 FQNEAQ come from the germline V gene. The CDR3 sequence is 15 residues long. CDR3 in amino acids: CASSLVQGANTEAFF. The DNA for the CDR3 is TGTGCCAGCAGCTTAGTTCAGGGAGCTAACACTGAAGCTTTCTTT.

This clonotype was picked up one time. In DNA form, the CDR3 reads TGCGCCAGCAGCTTCCGGGACAGGGAATTGGGGGAGCTGTTTTTT. It codes for CASSFRDRELGELFF. V gene TRBV5-1 combines with J gene TRBJ2-2; 9 nucleotides agree with TRBD1. The junction had 7 bases not matched to a gene; V was cut back by 2 bases and J by 8 bases. CDR1 and CDR2 from the germline V gene are SGHRS and YFSETQ. The CDR3 has 15 amino acids.

This clonotype showed up many times. This chain connects TRBV5-1 to TRBJ2-2; no reliable D call. CDR3 length equals 15 residues. CDR1 and CDR2 (germline): SGHRS, YFSETQ. V shed 2 bases and J shed 6 bases, with 14 bases lying between them. The CDR3 DNA follows: TGCGCCAGCAGCTTAAGTGGTCGGTTTCCCGGGGAGCTGTTTTTT. Translation gives CASSLSGRFPGELFF.

This chain connects TRBV4-1 to TRBJ2-7; D not certain. V was clipped by 4 bases and J by 6 bases, with 16 bases between them. Germline values: CDR1 MGHRA, CDR2 YSYEKL. The CDR3 has 14 residues. CDR3 sequence (DNA): TGCGCCAGCAGCCCCTTCGGTGTGAAACCCGAGCAGTACTTC. Its protein product is CASSPFGVKPEQYF.

V and J are TRBV19 and TRBJ2-2; D unresolved. V was clipped by 2 bases and J by 2 bases, with 6 bases between them. Germline-derived CDR1 and CDR2 are LNHDA and SQIVND (reference sequence). The CDR3 sequence is 14 residues long. The CDR3 region has the DNA TGTGCCAGTAGTATAAGGTCTAACACCGGGGAGCTGTTTTTT. Its translation: CASSIRSNTGELFF.

At least ten counts were recorded for this clonotype. The chain has TRBV28 and TRBJ2-5, with 7 bases that match TRBD1. Germline V gives CDR1 MDHEN, CDR2 SYDVKM. V lost 6 bases, J lost 5 bases, and 9 bases stayed unmatched. This CDR3 contains 14 residues. The CDR3 loop is CASSGDRVGETQYF. DNA for the CDR3: TGTGCCAGCAGCGGTGACAGGGTGGGGGAGACCCAGTACTTC.

In its sample, this clonotype was seen a few times. The missing conserved phenylalanine or tryptophan at the end of this CDR3 makes a read error likely. J is TRBJ2-7 and V is TRBV7-9, with 7 bases lining up with TRBD1. The CDR3 totals 15 residues. In germline, CDR1 is SEHNR, CDR2 FQNEAQ (reference sequence). Trimming removed 1 base from V and 1 base from J; junction bases left unmatched: 4. Written as DNA, the CDR3 is TGTGCCAGCAGCTTAGTAGGGACAGTATCCTACGAGCAGTACCTC. It codes for CASSLVGTVSYEQYL.

This clonotype was found a few times. The chain couples TRBV5-8 to TRBJ2-7, with D maybe TRBD1 (6 bases). V was shortened by 4 bases and J by 8 bases, with 16 bases between the two germline ends. Germline CDR1 reads SGHTS; CDR2 reads YDEGEE. The CDR3 runs 13 residues. The CDR3 sequence is CASSMTGPPQQYF. CDR3 DNA sequence: TGTGCCAGCAGCATGACAGGTCCTCCTCAGCAGTACTTC.

This clonotype was observed many times. The chain links TRBV24-1 to TRBJ2-3; D is uncertain. The CDR3 spans 14 residues. Germline V gene lookup returns CDR1 KGHDR and CDR2 SFDVKD. Trimming removed 2 bases at V and 1 base at J, with 6 bases between. The CDR3 is CATSDSRGTDTQYF. The CDR3 coding sequence is TGTGCCACCAGTGATTCACGAGGCACAGATACGCAGTATTTT.

This chain joins TRBV19 and TRBJ1-5; tentative D call: TRBD1 (6 bases). CDR1 LNHDA and CDR2 SQIVND come from the germline V gene (reference sequence). Trimming removed 2 bases at V and 4 bases at J, with 18 bases between. The CDR3 runs to 17 residues. CDR3 amino acids: CASSIRVGGEKNQPQHF. The CDR3 nucleotides are TGTGCCAGTAGTATAAGGGTAGGGGGAGAGAAGAATCAGCCCCAGCATTTT. Supplemented by reference TRBV19 and TRBJ1-5, the full variable domain reads DGGITQSPKYLFRKEGQNVTLSCEQNLNHDAMYWYRQDPGQGLRLIYYSQIVNDFQKGDIAEGYSVSREKKESFPLTVTSAQKNPTAFYLCASSIRVGGEKNQPQHFGDGTRLSIL.

This clonotype was observed at least ten times. The chain has TRBV5-6 and TRBJ2-2, with TRBD2 identical over 10 bases. V shed 3 bases, J shed 6 bases, and the junction held 14 bases outside the gene matches. The CDR3 loop spans 18 amino acids. Germline CDR1 reads SGHDT; CDR2 reads YYEEEE. CDR3 in DNA: TGTGCCAGCAGCTCGACCTACCTAGCGGGAGTGGTTGCCGGGGAGCTGTTTTTT. Amino acids: CASSSTYLAGVVAGELFF.

This clonotype has a handful of counts. In nucleotides, the CDR3 is TGTGCCAGCAGCCGGGCCTCGGGACAGTCGAACACTGAAGCTTTCTTT. Translating it yields CASSRASGQSNTEAFF. This rearrangement joins TRBV7-2 to TRBJ1-1, with TRBD1 matching over 7 bases. The ends lost 5 bases at V and 1 base at J; junction bases unmatched: 10. This CDR3 is 16 amino acids long. From germline, CDR1 is SGHTA and CDR2 FQGNSA.

This clonotype came up many times. The junction differs from germline at one of its ends, possibly a read error. The chain couples TRBV5-1 to TRBJ2-7, with 8 positions matching TRBD1. The germline V gene encodes CDR1 SGHRS and CDR2 YFSETQ. The CDR3 consists of 12 residues. The CDR3 region has the DNA TGTGCCAGCAGCTTACAGGGGGACGAGCAGTACTTC. Encoded protein: CASSLQGDEQYF.

This clonotype was seen ten or more times. The V and J genes are TRBV27 and TRBJ1-1, with 9 bases that match TRBD1. The CDR3 loop spans 14 amino acids. Trimming removed 5 bases from V and 4 bases from J; junction bases left unmatched: 5. Germline V gene data show CDR1 as MNHEY and CDR2 as SMNVEV (reference sequence). CDR3 residues: CASSKQGAVTEAFF. Written as DNA, the CDR3 is TGTGCCAGCAGTAAACAGGGGGCTGTCACTGAAGCTTTCTTT.

The rearrangement uses TRBV10-3 and TRBJ1-5, with a weak D call TRBD1 (5 bases). Per the germline V gene, CDR1 is ENHRY and CDR2 is SYGVKD. V was clipped by 4 bases and J by 2 bases, with 9 bases between them. This CDR3 comprises 14 residues. The CDR3 nucleotides read TGTGCCATCAGTGCTGAAGGGGGCAATCAGCCCCAGCATTTT. It is translated as CAISAEGGNQPQHF.

This clonotype was detected ten times or more. The rearrangement links TRBV20-1 to TRBJ2-3; 14 bases map to TRBD2. This CDR3 has 14 amino acids. Germline V gene lookup returns CDR1 DFQATT and CDR2 SNEGSKA (reference sequence). The CDR3 region is CSVGLAGAVDTQYF. CDR3 bases: TGCAGCGTGGGACTAGCGGGAGCAGTGGATACGCAGTATTTT.

This clonotype was observed at least ten times. V and J are TRBV27 and TRBJ2-6; D uncertain. Germline-derived CDR1 and CDR2 are MNHEY and SMNVEV (reference sequence). V lost 8 bases, J lost 0 bases, and 14 bases lay in between. The CDR3 runs 16 residues. The CDR3 sequence is CASAREASSGANVLTF. CDR3 DNA sequence: TGTGCCAGCGCCAGAGAGGCCAGCTCTGGGGCCAACGTCCTGACTTTC.

The chain employs TRBV14 and TRBJ2-5; 8 bases are shared with TRBD2. Looked up from germline, CDR1 is SGHDN and CDR2 is FVKESK. The junction had 7 bases not matched to a gene; V was cut back by 4 bases and J by 9 bases. This CDR3 is 13 amino acids long. DNA of the CDR3: TGTGCCAGCAGCCCAACTAGCGGCGGGCCCCAGTACTTC. Translating it yields CASSPTSGGPQYF.

A remark on this clonotype: A much more abundant neighbour one base away suggests this may be a read error. The rearrangement uses TRBV12-3 or TRBV12-4 and TRBJ2-7; 7 bases are a match to TRBD1. This CDR3 contains 14 residues. The CDR3 here is CASSLEGANYERYF. The CDR3 DNA reads as TGTGCCAGCAGTTTAGAGGGGGCCAACTACGAGCGGTACTTC.

The table lists this clonotype with many counts. V is TRBV19 and J is TRBJ2-1, with 7 bases that match TRBD2. The CDR3 has 14 amino acids. Germline values: CDR1 LNHDA, CDR2 SQIVND (reference sequence). The ends lost 3 bases at V and 4 bases at J; junction bases unmatched: 3. The DNA for the CDR3 is TGTGCCAGTAGTATGTCTAGCGGTTACAATGAGCAGTTCTTC. The encoded protein is CASSMSSGYNEQFF.

There are a few counts of this clonotype. The CDR3 is CASSPTGGVYQPQHF. For the CDR3, the DNA is TGCGCCAGCAGCCCGACAGGGGGGGTGTATCAGCCCCAGCATTTT. The genes are TRBV4-1 and TRBJ1-5; the match to TRBD1 covers 9 bases. The germline V gene has CDR1 MGHRA and CDR2 YSYEKL. The ends lost 4 bases at V and 5 bases at J; junction bases unmatched: 6. The CDR3 contains 15 residues.

This clonotype has only a few counts. The chain is built from TRBV11-1 and TRBJ2-7; weak D call: TRBD2 (6 bases). V was cut by 3 bases and J by 0 bases, with 18 bases left in between. The CDR3 has 17 amino acids. CDR1 is SGHAT, CDR2 FQDESV, per germline (reference sequence). This CDR3 reads CASSFLGTSQSSYEQYF. CDR3 coding DNA: TGTGCCAGCAGCTTCCTCGGGACTTCCCAGAGCTCCTACGAGCAGTACTTC.